This T cell receptor (beta chain) was sequenced in a study of cytomegalovirus exposure and HLA in healthy donors. TCRdb's copy holds only in-frame clones and misses some; the assay was immunoSEQ multiplex PCR. Here the sample spans some 170,000 clones, approximately 86% being singletons. The CDR3 spans 15 residues. Per the germline V gene, CDR1 is SEHNR and CDR2 is FQNEAQ (reference sequence). V lost 7 bases to trimming and J lost 3 bases; unmatched junction nucleotides: 9. This rearrangement joins TRBV7-9 to TRBJ2-3; 8 nucleotides line up with TRBD2. The receptor comes from a woman aged 18-35 years in good health and CMV-seronegative. The source material was PBMCs. The CDR3 loop reads CASMGGAGGTDTQYF. The CDR3 coding sequence is TGTGCCAGCATGGGAGGGGCGGGAGGTACAGATACGCAGTATTTT.